This T cell receptor (beta chain) was identified during a study of T-cell reconstitution after alpha-beta-depleted transplantation in children. CDR1 and CDR2 (germline): SGDLS, YYNGEE. Trimming cost V 3 bases and J 1 base, with 11 bases left between them. There are 14 residues in the CDR3. Preparation of the TCRbeta library used unique molecular identifiers. TCRdb reanalysed the PCR reads using MiXCR and keeps one entry per CDR3 protein. The sample has about 610,000 distinct CDR3 sequences; 8% to 11% are singletons. This chain uses TRBV9 with TRBJ2-7; D is uncertain. Sequenced here: PBMCs from the stem cell graft donor, sampled from the stem cell graft. The clonotype was recovered from a human donor who donated a stem cell graft to a child with acute myeloid leukemia. CDR3 protein: CASSAGGVSYEQYF. The CDR3 coding sequence is TGTGCCAGCAGCGCCGGCGGAGTTTCCTACGAGCAGTACTTC.